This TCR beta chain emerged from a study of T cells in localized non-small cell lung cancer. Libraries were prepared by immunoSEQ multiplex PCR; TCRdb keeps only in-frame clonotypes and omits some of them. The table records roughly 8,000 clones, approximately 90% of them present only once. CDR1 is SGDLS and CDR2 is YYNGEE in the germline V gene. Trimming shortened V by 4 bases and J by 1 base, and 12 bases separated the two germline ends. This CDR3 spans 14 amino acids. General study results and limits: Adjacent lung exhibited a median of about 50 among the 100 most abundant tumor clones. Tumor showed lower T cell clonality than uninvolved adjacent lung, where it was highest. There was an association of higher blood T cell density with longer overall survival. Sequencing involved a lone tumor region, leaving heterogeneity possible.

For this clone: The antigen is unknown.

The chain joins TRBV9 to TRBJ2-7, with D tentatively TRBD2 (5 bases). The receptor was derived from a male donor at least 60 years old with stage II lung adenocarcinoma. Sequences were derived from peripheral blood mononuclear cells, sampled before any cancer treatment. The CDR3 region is CASSPSGLSYEQYF. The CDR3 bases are TGTGCCAGCAGCCCATCAGGACTTTCCTACGAGCAGTACTTC.